This section outlines one T cell receptor (beta chain) sequence together with its context. CDR3 size: 14 residues. Germline V gives CDR1 SGHDN, CDR2 FVKESK. The ends were cut back, 5 bases at V and 1 base at J, with 11 bases in the middle. The data stem from a study of blood T cell repertoires in COVID-19. In the authors' workflow: Quantification of nucleated cells was approximated via reference gene primer amplification. Sequenced by immunoSEQ multiplex PCR; TCRdb stores in-frame clones only, minus some. V and J calls and clone size are given by that table; D and trimming were obtained from the DNA. The sample lists 150,000 to 180,000 clones, around 85% occurring once.

This TCR derives from a woman in her sixties with acute or convalescent COVID-19. The material sequenced was peripheral blood. The V and J genes are TRBV14 and TRBJ1-1; no reliable D call. The CDR3 sequence is CASSFWAENTEAFF. The CDR3 DNA follows: TGTGCCAGCAGCTTCTGGGCCGAGAACACTGAAGCTTTCTTT.